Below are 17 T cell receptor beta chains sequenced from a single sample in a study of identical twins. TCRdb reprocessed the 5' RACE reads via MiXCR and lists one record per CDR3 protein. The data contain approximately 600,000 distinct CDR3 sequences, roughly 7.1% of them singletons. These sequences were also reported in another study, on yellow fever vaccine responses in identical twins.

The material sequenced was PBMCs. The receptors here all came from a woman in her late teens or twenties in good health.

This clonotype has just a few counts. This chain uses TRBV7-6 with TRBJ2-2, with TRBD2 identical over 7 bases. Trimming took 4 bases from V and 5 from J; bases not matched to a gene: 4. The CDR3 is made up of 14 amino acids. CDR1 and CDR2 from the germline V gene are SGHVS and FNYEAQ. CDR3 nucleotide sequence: TGTGCCAGCAGCTCGCGGGGGTTTACCGGGGAGCTGTTTTTT. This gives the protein CASSSRGFTGELFF.

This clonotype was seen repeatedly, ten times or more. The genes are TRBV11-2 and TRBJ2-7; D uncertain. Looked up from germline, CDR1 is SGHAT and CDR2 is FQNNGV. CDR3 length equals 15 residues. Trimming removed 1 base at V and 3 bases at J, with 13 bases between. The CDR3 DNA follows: TGTGCCAGCAGCTTAGCATTGGGCCTCCTCTACGAGCAGTACGTC. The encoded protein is CASSLALGLLYEQYV.

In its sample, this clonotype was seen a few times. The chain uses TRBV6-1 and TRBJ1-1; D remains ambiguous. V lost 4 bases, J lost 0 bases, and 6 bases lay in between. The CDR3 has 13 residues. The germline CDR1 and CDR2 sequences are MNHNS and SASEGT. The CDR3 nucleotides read TGTGCCAGCAGTGTGATCTTGAACACTGAAGCTTTCTTT. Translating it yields CASSVILNTEAFF.

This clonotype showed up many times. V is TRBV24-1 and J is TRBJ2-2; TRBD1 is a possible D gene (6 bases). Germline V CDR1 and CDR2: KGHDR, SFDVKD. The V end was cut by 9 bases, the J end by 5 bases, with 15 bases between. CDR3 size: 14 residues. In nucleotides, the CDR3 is TGTGCCACCCTCGGGCCAGGGGCTACCGGGGAGCTGTTTTTT. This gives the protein CATLGPGATGELFF.

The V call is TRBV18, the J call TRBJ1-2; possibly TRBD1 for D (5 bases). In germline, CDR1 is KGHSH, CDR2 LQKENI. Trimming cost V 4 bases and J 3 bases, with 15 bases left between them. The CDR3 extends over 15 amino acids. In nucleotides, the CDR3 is TGTGCCAGCTCACAACCGGGGAGCAGGGACTATGGCTACACCTTC. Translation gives CASSQPGSRDYGYTF.

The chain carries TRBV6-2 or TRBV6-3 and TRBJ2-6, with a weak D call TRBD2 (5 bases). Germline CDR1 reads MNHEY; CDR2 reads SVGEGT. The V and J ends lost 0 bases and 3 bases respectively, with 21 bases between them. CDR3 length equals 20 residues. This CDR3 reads CASSYSPYPRTGVGANVLTF. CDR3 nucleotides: TGTGCCAGCAGTTACTCACCCTATCCCAGGACCGGGGTTGGGGCCAACGTCCTGACTTTC.

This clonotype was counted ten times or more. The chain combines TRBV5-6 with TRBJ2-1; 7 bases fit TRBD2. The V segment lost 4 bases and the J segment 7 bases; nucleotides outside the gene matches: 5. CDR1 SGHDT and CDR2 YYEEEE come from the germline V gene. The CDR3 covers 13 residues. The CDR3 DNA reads TGTGCCAGCAGCCACTCCGGGGGGAATGAGCAGTTCTTC. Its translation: CASSHSGGNEQFF.

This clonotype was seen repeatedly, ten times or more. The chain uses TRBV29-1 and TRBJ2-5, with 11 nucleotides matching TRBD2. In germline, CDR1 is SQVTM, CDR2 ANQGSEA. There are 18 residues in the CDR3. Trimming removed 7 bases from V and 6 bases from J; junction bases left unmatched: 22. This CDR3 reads CSATPQPLAGGPGKTQYF. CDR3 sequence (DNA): TGCAGCGCTACTCCCCAGCCTTTAGCGGGAGGGCCGGGGAAGACCCAGTACTTC.

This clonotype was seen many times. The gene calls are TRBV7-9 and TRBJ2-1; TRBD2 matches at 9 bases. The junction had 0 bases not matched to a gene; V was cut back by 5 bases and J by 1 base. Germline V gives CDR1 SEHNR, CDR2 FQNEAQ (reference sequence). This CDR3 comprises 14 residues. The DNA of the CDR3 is TGTGCCAGCAGCACTAGCGGGTCCTACAATGAGCAGTTCTTC. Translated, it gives CASSTSGSYNEQFF.

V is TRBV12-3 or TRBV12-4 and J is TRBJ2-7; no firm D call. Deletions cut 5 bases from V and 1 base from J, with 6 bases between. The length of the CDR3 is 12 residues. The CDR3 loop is CASSAGSYEQYF. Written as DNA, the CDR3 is TGTGCCAGCAGTGCAGGTTCCTACGAGCAGTACTTC.

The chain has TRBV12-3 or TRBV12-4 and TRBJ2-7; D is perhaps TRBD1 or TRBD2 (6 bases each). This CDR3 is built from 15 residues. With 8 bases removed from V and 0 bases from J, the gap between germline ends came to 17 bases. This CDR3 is CASGPGGLGSYEQYV. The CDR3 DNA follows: TGTGCCAGCGGCCCCGGGGGCCTCGGCTCCTACGAGCAGTACGTC.

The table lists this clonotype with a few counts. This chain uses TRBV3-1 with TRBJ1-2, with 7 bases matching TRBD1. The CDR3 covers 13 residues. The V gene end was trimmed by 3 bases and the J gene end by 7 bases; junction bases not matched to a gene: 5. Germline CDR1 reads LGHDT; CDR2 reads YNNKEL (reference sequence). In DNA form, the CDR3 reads TGTGCCAGCAGCCAGGCCGGGACAGCTGGCTACACCTTC. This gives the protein CASSQAGTAGYTF.

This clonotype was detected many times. The CDR3 nucleotides are TGTGCCACCAGTGATGGGACGGAGCATATTGATACGCAGTATTTT. It encodes CATSDGTEHIDTQYF. This chain joins TRBV24-1 and TRBJ2-3; D tentatively reads TRBD1 or TRBD2 (5 bases each). The V end was cut by 3 bases, the J end by 6 bases, with 15 bases between. CDR3 length equals 15 residues. Per the germline V gene, CDR1 is KGHDR and CDR2 is SFDVKD.

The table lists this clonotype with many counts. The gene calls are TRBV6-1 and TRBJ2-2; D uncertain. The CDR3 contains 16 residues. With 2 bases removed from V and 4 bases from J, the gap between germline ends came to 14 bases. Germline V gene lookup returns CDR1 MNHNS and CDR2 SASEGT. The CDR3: CASSEISTMRTGELFF. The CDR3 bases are TGTGCCAGCAGTGAAATTTCTACCATGCGCACCGGGGAGCTGTTTTTT.

The CDR3 region is CASSPTSGIGVTGELFF. CDR3 coding DNA: TGTGCCAGCAGTCCAACTAGCGGGATAGGCGTCACCGGGGAGCTGTTTTTT. This sequence joins TRBV28 and TRBJ2-2; 10 nucleotides match TRBD2. After removal of 5 bases from V and 4 bases from J, the junction contained 10 bases not matched to a gene. This CDR3 region has 17 residues. Germline V CDR1 and CDR2: MDHEN, SYDVKM.

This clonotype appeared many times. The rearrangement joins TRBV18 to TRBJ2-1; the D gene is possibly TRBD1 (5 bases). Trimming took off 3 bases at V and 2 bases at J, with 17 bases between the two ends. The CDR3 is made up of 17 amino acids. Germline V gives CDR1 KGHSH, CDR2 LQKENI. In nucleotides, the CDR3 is TGTGCCAGCTCACCCGGTCGCTTGGACACAACCTACAATGAGCAGTTCTTC. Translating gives CASSPGRLDTTYNEQFF. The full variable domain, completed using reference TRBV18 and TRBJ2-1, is NAGVMQNPRHLVRRRGQEARLRCSPMKGHSHVYWYRQLPEEGLKFMVYLQKENIIDESGMPKERFSAEFPKEGPSILRIQQVVRGDSAAYFCASSPGRLDTTYNEQFFGPGTRLTVL.

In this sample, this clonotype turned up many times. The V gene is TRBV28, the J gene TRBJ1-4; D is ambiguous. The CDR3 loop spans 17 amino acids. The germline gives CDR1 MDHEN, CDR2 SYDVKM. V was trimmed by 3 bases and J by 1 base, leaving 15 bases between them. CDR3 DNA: TGTGCCAGCAGTTTTTTGTCTGGTGGAGAAACTAATGAAAAACTGTTTTTT. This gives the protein CASSFLSGGETNEKLFF.